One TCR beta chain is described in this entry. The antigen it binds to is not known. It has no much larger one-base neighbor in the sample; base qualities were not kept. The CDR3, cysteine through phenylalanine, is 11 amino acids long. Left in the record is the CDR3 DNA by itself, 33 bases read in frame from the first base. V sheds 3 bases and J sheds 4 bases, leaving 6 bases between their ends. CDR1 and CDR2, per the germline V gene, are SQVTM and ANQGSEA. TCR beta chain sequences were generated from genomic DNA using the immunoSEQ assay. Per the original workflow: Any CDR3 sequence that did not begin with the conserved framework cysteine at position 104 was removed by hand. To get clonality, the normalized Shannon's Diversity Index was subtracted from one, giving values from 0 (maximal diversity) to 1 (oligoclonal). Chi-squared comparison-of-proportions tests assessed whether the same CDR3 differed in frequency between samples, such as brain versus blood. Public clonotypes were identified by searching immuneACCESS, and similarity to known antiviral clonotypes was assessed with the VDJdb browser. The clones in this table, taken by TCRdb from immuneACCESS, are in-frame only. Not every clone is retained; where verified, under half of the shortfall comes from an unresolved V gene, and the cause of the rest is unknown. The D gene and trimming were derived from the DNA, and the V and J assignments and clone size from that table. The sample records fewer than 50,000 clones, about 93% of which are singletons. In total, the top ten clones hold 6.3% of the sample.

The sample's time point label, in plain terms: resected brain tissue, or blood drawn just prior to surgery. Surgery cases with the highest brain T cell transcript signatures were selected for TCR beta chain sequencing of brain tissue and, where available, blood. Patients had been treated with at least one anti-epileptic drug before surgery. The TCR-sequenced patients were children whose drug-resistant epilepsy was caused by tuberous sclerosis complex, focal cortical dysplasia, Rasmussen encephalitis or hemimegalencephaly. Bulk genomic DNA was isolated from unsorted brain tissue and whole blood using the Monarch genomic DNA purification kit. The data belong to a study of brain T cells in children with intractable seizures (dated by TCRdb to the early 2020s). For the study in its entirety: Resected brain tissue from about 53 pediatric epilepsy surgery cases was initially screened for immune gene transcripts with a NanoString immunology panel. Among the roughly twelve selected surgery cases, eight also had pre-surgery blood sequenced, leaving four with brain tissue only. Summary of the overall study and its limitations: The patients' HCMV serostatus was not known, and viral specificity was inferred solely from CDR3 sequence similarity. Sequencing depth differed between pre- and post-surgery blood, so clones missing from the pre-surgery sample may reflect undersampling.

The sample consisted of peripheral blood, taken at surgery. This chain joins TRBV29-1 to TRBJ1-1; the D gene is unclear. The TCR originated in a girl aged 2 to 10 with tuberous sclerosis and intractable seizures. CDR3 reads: CSVDSITEAFF. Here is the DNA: TGCAGCGTTGACAGTATCACTGAAGCTTTCTTT. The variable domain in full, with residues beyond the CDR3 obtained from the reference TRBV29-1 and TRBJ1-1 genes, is SAVISQKPSRDICQRGTSLTIQCQVDSQVTMMFWYRQQPGQSLTLIATANQGSEATYESGFVIDKFPISRPNLTFSTLTVSNMSPEDSSIYLCSVDSITEAFFGQGTRLTVV.